Below are 10 T cell receptor beta chains sequenced from a single sample in a study of cytomegalovirus exposure and HLA in healthy donors. Both 60 Vbeta primers and 13 Jbeta primers went into the PCR. This table comes from immunoSEQ multiplex PCR, and its TCRdb copy is limited to in-frame clones, with some not included. The table has about 130,000 clones, roughly 80% seen once; the top ten hold around 4%. Input material: PBMCs. The receptors derive from a man aged 18 to 29 in good health and CMV-seropositive.

This chain joins TRBV7-9 and TRBJ2-2; TRBD1 is a possible D gene (6 bases). This CDR3 is 13 amino acids long. V was shortened by 7 bases and J by 6 bases, with 12 bases between the two germline ends. Germline CDR1 and CDR2: SEHNR and FQNEAQ (reference sequence). The CDR3, as DNA: TGTGCCAGCACCCGTGGGGGCTCCGGGGAGCTGTTTTTT. It yields the protein CASTRGGSGELFF. The whole variable domain, filled in from reference TRBV7-9 and TRBJ2-2, reads DTGVSQNPRHKITKRGQNVTFRCDPISEHNRLYWYRQTLGQGPEFLTYFQNEAQLEKSRLLSDRFSAERPKGSFSTLEIQRTEQGDSAMYLCASTRGGSGELFFGEGSRLTVL.

This rearrangement joins TRBV7-2 to TRBJ2-2, with 8 positions matching TRBD1. This CDR3 has 15 residues. From germline, CDR1 is SGHTA and CDR2 FQGNSA. V lost 2 bases, J lost 4 bases, and 3 bases stayed unmatched. The CDR3 DNA sequence: TGTGCCAGCAGCTTACAGGGGGCAGGCACCGGGGAGCTGTTTTTT. Translated: CASSLQGAGTGELFF.

V gene TRBV5-5 combines with J gene TRBJ2-2; 8 bases agree with TRBD1. This CDR3 has 16 residues. V was clipped by 1 base and J by 6 bases; unmatched bases: 8. The germline V gene has CDR1 SGHKS and CDR2 YYEKEE (reference sequence). This chain's CDR3 is CASSLFDRGSAGELFF. The DNA of the CDR3 is TGTGCCAGCAGCTTGTTTGACAGGGGTTCGGCCGGGGAGCTGTTTTTT.

The chain combines TRBV5-1 with TRBJ2-7, with 13 positions matching TRBD2. Trimming took 5 bases from V and 3 from J; bases not matched to a gene: 5. This CDR3 is built from 15 residues. Germline V gives CDR1 SGHRS, CDR2 YFSETQ. CDR3 residues: CASRGLAGEGYEQYF. The CDR3 nucleotides are TGCGCCAGCAGAGGACTAGCGGGAGAGGGCTACGAGCAGTACTTC. Using reference TRBV5-1 and TRBJ2-7 for the parts outside the CDR3, the full variable domain is KAGVTQTPRYLIKTRGQQVTLSCSPISGHRSVSWYQQTPGQGLQFLFEYFSETQRNKGNFPGRFSGRQFSNSRSEMNVSTLELGDSALYLCASRGLAGEGYEQYFGPGTRLTVT.

This chain links TRBV27 with TRBJ2-2; D gene uncertain. V lost 9 bases to trimming and J lost 1 base, with 9 bases between them. CDR3 length: 13 amino acids. Germline V gives CDR1 MNHEY, CDR2 SMNVEV (reference sequence). CDR3 protein: CASLNGNTGELFF. As DNA, the CDR3 is TGTGCCAGTCTAAACGGGAACACCGGGGAGCTGTTTTTT.

The J gene is TRBJ1-5, the V gene TRBV12-5; D remains unclear. The CDR3 is made up of 11 amino acids. V lost 3 bases to trimming and J lost 9 bases, with 6 bases between them. The germline V gene has CDR1 LGHNT and CDR2 FRNRAP. The CDR3 reads CASGLHGPQHF. CDR3 nucleotides: TGTGCTAGTGGTTTACATGGGCCCCAGCATTTT.

The chain combines TRBV7-6 with TRBJ2-2, with TRBD1 as a possible D gene (6 bases). Trimming shortened V by 3 bases and J by 5 bases, and 16 bases separated the two germline ends. This CDR3 is built from 16 residues. Germline CDR1 SGHVS, CDR2 FNYEAQ. The CDR3 is CASSLGAADGTGELFF. In DNA, the CDR3 is TGTGCCAGCAGCTTGGGGGCGGCTGATGGTACCGGGGAGCTGTTTTTT.

The chain links TRBV4-1 to TRBJ1-2; 7 bases match TRBD1. The junction had 9 bases not matched to a gene; V was cut back by 1 base and J by 7 bases. Germline-derived CDR1 and CDR2 are MGHRA and YSYEKL. The CDR3 extends over 15 amino acids. CDR3 sequence reads: CASSQVAGGNPGYTF. The CDR3 nucleotides are TGCGCCAGCAGCCAAGTGGCAGGGGGAAATCCTGGCTACACCTTC.

The genes are TRBV4-2 and TRBJ2-2, with 7 bases fitting TRBD2. V lost 5 bases and J lost 4; bases outside the gene matches: 31. Germline CDR1 reads LGHNA; CDR2 reads YNFKEQ. The CDR3 has 23 residues. DNA of the CDR3: TGTGCCAGCAGCAAAGGGCTTAGGAGCGGCGGGAGTGTCTCCTCCCATTCCACCGGGGAGCTGTTTTTT. It yields the protein CASSKGLRSGGSVSSHSTGELFF.

This clone came up a few times. The chain couples TRBV27 to TRBJ2-5; 10 bases line up with TRBD1. Germline V gene data show CDR1 as MNHEY and CDR2 as SMNVEV (reference sequence). V was clipped by 3 bases and J by 1 base; unmatched bases: 8. The CDR3 covers 17 residues. The CDR3 spells CASSFFGTGDPQETQYF. As DNA, the CDR3 is TGTGCCAGCAGTTTCTTCGGGACAGGGGATCCCCAAGAGACCCAGTACTTC.